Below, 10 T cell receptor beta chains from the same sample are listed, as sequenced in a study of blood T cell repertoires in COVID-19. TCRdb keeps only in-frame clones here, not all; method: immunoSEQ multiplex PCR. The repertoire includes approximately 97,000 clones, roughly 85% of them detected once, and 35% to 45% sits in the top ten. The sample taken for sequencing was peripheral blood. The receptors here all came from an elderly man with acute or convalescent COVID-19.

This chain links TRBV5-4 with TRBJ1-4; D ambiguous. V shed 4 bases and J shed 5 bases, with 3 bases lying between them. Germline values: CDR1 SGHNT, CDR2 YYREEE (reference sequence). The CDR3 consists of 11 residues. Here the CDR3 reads CASSTNEKLFF. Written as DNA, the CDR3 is TGTGCCAGCAGCACAAATGAAAAACTGTTTTTT.

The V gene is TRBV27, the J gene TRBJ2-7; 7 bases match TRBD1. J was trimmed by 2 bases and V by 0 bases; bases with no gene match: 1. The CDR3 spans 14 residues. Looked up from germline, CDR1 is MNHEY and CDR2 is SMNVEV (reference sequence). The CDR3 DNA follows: TGTGCCAGCAGTTTATCCCAGGGGGCCTACGAGCAGTACTTC. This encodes CASSLSQGAYEQYF.

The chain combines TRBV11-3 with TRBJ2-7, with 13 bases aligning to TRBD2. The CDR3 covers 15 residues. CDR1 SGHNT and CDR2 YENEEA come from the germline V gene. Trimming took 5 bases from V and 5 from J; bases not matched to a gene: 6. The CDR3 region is CASSPGLAGVHEQYF. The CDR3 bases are TGTGCCAGCAGCCCCGGACTAGCGGGAGTTCACGAGCAGTACTTC.

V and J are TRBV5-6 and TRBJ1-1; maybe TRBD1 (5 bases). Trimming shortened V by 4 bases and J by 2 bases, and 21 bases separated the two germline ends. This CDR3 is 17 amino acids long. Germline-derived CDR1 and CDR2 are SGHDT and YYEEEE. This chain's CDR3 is CASSREVGGTSNTEAFF. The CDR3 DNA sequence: TGTGCCAGCAGCCGCGAGGTCGGGGGGACGTCTAACACTGAAGCTTTCTTT.

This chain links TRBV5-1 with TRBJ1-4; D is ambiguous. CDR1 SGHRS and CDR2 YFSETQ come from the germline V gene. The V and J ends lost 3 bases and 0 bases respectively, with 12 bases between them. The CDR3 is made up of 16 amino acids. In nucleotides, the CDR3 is TGCGCCAGCAGCTCGGGTTCGGGGACAACTAATGAAAAACTGTTTTTT. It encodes CASSSGSGTTNEKLFF.

CDR3 residues: CASSWAWREAADTQYF. The DNA for the CDR3 is TGTGCCAGCAGCTGGGCCTGGCGGGAGGCTGCAGATACGCAGTATTTT. This chain links TRBV11-2 with TRBJ2-3; 8 bases agree with TRBD2. The V gene's germline CDR1 is SGHAT and CDR2 FQNNGV. The trim removed 4 bases at V and 4 bases at J, leaving 10 bases unmatched. This CDR3 contains 16 residues.

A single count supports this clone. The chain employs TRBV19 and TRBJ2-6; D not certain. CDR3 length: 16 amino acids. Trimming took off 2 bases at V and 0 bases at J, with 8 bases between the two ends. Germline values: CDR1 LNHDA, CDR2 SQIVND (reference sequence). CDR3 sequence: CASSISQFSGANVLTF. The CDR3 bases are TGTGCCAGTAGTATATCGCAGTTCTCTGGGGCCAACGTCCTGACTTTC.

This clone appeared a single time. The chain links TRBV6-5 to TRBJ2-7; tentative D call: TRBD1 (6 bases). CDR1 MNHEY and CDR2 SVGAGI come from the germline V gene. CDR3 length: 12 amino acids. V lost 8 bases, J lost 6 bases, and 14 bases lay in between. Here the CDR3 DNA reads TGTGCCAGCGGATTACAGGGCGGCGAGCAGTACTTC. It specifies CASGLQGGEQYF.

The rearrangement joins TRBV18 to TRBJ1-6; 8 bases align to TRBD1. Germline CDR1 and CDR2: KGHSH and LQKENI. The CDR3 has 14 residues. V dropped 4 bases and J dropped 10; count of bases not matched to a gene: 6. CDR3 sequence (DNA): TGTGCCAGCTCACGGGACAGGCTAGACTCACCCCTCCACTTT. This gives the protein CASSRDRLDSPLHF.

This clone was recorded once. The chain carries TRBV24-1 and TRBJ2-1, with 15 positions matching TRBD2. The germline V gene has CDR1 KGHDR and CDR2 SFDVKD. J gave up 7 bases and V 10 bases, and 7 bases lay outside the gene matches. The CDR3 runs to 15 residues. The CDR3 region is CATHQGTSGRNEQFF. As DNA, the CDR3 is TGTGCCACTCATCAGGGGACTAGCGGGAGGAATGAGCAGTTCTTC.